Detailed here is one T cell receptor (beta chain). What it recognizes is unknown. The record originates from a study of cytomegalovirus exposure and HLA in healthy donors. The wider study: Findings of an earlier analysis included around 120 million unique TCR beta sequences from 170 million or so T cells. Study results and limitations: CMV serostatus stood as the only immune exposure information on hand.

With 60 Vbeta and 13 Jbeta primers, the PCR was carried out. Here immunoSEQ multiplex PCR was the method, and the copy in TCRdb shows in-frame clones only, minus some. The sample has more than 150,000 clones, approximately 79% seen once. The germline V and J ends were trimmed by 5 bases and 1 base, with 18 bases remaining between them. The length of the CDR3 is 16 residues. CDR1 and CDR2 (germline): SEHNR, FQNEAQ (reference sequence). V usage is TRBV7-9 and J usage is TRBJ2-7, with a possible D match to TRBD1 (6 bases). The TCR sequence derives from a man in his forties in good health and CMV-seropositive. The sample consisted of PBMCs. The CDR3 spells CASSDRGLGSSYEQYF. The DNA for the CDR3 is TGTGCCAGCAGCGATAGGGGGTTGGGGAGTTCCTACGAGCAGTACTTC.